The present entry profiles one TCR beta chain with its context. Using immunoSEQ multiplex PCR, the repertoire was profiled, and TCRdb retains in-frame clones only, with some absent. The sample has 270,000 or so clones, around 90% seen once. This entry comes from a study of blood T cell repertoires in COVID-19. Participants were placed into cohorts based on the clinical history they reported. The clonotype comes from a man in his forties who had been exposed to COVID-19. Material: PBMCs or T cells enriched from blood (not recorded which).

The CDR3 DNA follows: TGTGCCACCAGTGATGGGACACCCTATGGCTACACCTTC. Its translation: CATSDGTPYGYTF. The gene calls are TRBV24-1 and TRBJ1-2; tentative D call: TRBD1 (6 bases). The CDR3 contains 13 residues. CDR1 and CDR2 (germline): KGHDR, SFDVKD. V was clipped by 3 bases and J by 4 bases, with 8 bases between them.